Many counts were recorded for the clone carrying this T cell receptor (beta chain). Per the germline V gene, CDR1 is SGHKS and CDR2 is YYEKEE (reference sequence). The CDR3 covers 15 residues. Deletions cut 3 bases from V and 7 bases from J, with 16 bases between. TCRdb re-analyzed the PCR reads through MiXCR. The sample includes 21,000 or so clones, 18% of them seen just once. This specimen comes from a study of metastatic and nonmetastatic thyroid tumors. The wider study: Thyroid patients, malignant and benign, had repertoires compared across blood and tumor or nodule tissue.

Thyroid surgery had not been preceded by any treatment in any patient. The chain carries TRBV5-5 and TRBJ2-2; D is undetermined. The clonotype was recovered from a male donor with papillary thyroid cancer or a benign thyroid nodule (not recorded which). Some clones in this sample may be carry-over from other donors' samples. Material for sequencing was blood. Here the CDR3 reads CASSSSQTGGGELFF. Written as DNA, the CDR3 is TGTGCCAGCAGCTCCTCCCAGACTGGTGGCGGGGAGCTGTTTTTT.